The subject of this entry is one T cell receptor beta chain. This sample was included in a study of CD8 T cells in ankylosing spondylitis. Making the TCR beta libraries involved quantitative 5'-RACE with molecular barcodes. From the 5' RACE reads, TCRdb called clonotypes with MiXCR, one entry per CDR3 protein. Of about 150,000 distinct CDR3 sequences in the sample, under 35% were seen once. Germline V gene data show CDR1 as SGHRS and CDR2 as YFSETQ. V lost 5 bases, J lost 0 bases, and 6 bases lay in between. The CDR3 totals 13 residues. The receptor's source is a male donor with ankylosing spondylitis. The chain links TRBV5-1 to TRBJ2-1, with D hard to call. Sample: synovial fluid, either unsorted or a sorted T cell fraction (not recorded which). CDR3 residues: CASRVDSYNEQFF. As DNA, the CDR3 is TGCGCCAGCAGAGTGGACTCCTACAATGAGCAGTTCTTC.